What follows describes a single T cell receptor beta chain. This entry comes from a study of blood T cell repertoires in COVID-19. Study context: Specimens from acute and convalescent COVID-19 originated in the United States, Italy and Spain. PBMCs, B-cell-depleted T cells, or T cells provided the cDNA or gDNA that made up the material.

The CDR3 covers 15 residues. CDR1 SGHAT and CDR2 FQNNGV come from the germline V gene. The V and J ends lost 5 bases and 4 bases, in that order; junction bases with no gene match: 9. Authors' data handling: For nucleated cells, counts were estimated from reference gene primer amplification. Method: immunoSEQ multiplex PCR; TCRdb's copy keeps in-frame clones and lacks some. V and J calls and clone size are as listed in that table; D and trimming were resolved from the DNA. The sample lists around 240,000 clones; 65% to 90% were seen once. Sequencing was performed on peripheral blood. This sequence originates from a woman aged 45-65 years with acute or convalescent COVID-19. V and J are TRBV11-2 and TRBJ2-3; TRBD1 matches 7 bases. The DNA of the CDR3 is TGTGCCAGCAGCCCGGGACAGTGGTTGGCAGATACGCAGTATTTT. Translated: CASSPGQWLADTQYF.